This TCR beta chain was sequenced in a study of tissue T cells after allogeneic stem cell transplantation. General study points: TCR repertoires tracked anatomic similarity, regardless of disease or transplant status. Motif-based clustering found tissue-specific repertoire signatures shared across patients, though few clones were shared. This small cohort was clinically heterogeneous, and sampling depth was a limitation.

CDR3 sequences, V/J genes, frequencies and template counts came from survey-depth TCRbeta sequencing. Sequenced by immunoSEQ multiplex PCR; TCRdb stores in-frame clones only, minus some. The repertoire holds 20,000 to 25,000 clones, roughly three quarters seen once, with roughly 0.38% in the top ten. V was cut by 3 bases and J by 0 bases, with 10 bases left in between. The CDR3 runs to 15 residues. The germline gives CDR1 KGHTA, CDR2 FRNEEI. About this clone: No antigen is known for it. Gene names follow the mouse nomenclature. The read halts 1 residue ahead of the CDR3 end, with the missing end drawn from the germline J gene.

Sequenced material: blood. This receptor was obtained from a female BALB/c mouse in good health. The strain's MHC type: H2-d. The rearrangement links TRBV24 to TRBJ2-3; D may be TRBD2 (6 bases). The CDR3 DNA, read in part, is TGTGCCAGCAGTCTCCCGGGGGGTAGTGCAGAAACGCTGTAT. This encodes CASSLPGGSAETLY. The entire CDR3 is CASSLPGGSAETLYF.